A selection of T cell receptor beta chains follows, all from one sample in a study of beta chain features in type 1 diabetes. Sequenced by immunoSEQ multiplex PCR; TCRdb stores in-frame clones only, minus some. The sample has over 150,000 clones; about 12% are singletons. Sequenced: central memory CD4+ T cells from blood. These TCRs come from a woman younger than 35 in good health. The CDR3 runs from the conserved cysteine through the conserved F or W. D genes are given only for firm matches. Only part of the rows carry a size: once, few, many, or a class if the clone is expanded.

clone_size	j_call	v_call	d_call	cdr3_length	cdr3_aa	cdr3_nt
many	TRBJ1-1	TRBV28	TRBD1	15	CASSLGWARGTEAFF	TGTGCCAGCAGTTTAGGATGGGCCAGGGGGACTGAAGCTTTCTTT
few	TRBJ2-5	TRBV7-3	TRBD1	13	CASSFGQGETQYF	TGTGCCAGCAGCTTTGGACAGGGAGAGACCCAGTACTTC
few	TRBJ2-1	TRBV27	TRBD1	16	CASRFSPGGSYNEQFF	TGTGCCAGCCGCTTCTCCCCAGGGGGCTCCTACAATGAGCAGTTCTTC
.	TRBJ1-2	TRBV7-9	.	14	CASSLTDSTYGYTF	TGTGCCAGCAGCTTAACCGACAGTACCTATGGCTACACCTTC
few	TRBJ2-7	TRBV5-1	TRBD2	16	CASSLYPAGGSNEQYF	TGCGCCAGCAGCTTGTATCCAGCGGGAGGGTCCAACGAGCAGTACTTC
few	TRBJ1-2	TRBV6-5	.	15	CASRLGHTPNYGYTF	TGTGCCAGCAGACTGGGACACACCCCTAACTATGGCTACACCTTC
few	TRBJ2-7	TRBV29-1	.	13	CSVAERTSGEQYF	TGCAGCGTTGCCGAGCGGACCTCCGGCGAGCAGTACTTC
.	TRBJ2-7	TRBV7-9	TRBD2	14	CASSLSGSAYEQYF	TGTGCCAGCAGCCTTAGCGGGAGTGCCTACGAGCAGTACTTC
.	TRBJ2-6	TRBV5-5	.	18	CASSYGQPGSSGANVLTF	TGTGCCAGCAGCTATGGACAACCAGGAAGCTCTGGGGCCAACGTCCTGACTTTC
.	TRBJ2-1	TRBV6-5	TRBD2	12	CASTQREGEQFF	TGTGCCAGCACCCAGCGGGAGGGTGAGCAGTTCTTC
.	TRBJ2-2	TRBV30	TRBD2	15	CAWRPSGRAWGELFF	TGTGCCTGGAGGCCAAGCGGGAGGGCCTGGGGGGAGCTGTTTTTT
few	TRBJ1-4	TRBV28	.	15	CASSLRIIGDEKLFF	TGTGCCAGCAGTTTAAGGATCATCGGGGATGAAAAACTGTTTTTT
.	TRBJ2-5	TRBV5-1	TRBD2	16	CASSRTSGRRGETQYF	TGCGCCAGCAGCAGGACTAGCGGGAGGCGAGGGGAGACCCAGTACTTC
.	TRBJ1-5	TRBV2	.	14	CASSAGYSNQPQHF	TGTGCCAGCAGTGCGGGGTATAGCAATCAGCCCCAGCATTTT
.	TRBJ1-2	TRBV7-9	TRBD1	14	CASSLQGATYGYTF	TGTGCCAGCAGCTTACAGGGGGCAACCTATGGCTACACCTTC
few	TRBJ2-3	TRBV7-9	.	13	CASSLDRVHTQYF	TGTGCCAGCAGCTTAGATCGGGTACATACGCAGTATTTT
.	TRBJ2-7	TRBV29-1	.	14	CSVVFWARAYEQYF	TGCAGCGTTGTATTCTGGGCCAGGGCCTACGAGCAGTACTTC
few	TRBJ2-7	TRBV9	.	16	CASSAAGGTVLYEQYF	TGTGCCAGCAGCGCCGCAGGGGGGACCGTACTTTACGAGCAGTACTTC
few	TRBJ1-1	TRBV18	.	14	CASSPAFMNTEAFF	TGTGCCAGCTCACCCGCGTTCATGAACACTGAAGCTTTCTTT
.	TRBJ1-1	TRBV29-1	TRBD1	14	CSVAKGAMNTEAFF	TGCAGCGTTGCCAAGGGGGCCATGAACACTGAAGCTTTCTTT
few	TRBJ2-2	TRBV5-4	.	15	CASSSGGGNTGELFF	TGTGCCAGCAGCTCAGGAGGAGGAAACACCGGGGAGCTGTTTTTT
.	TRBJ2-6	TRBV5-4	.	17	CASNNRGLRSGANVLTF	TGTGCCAGCAACAATAGAGGACTCCGCTCTGGGGCCAACGTCCTGACTTTC